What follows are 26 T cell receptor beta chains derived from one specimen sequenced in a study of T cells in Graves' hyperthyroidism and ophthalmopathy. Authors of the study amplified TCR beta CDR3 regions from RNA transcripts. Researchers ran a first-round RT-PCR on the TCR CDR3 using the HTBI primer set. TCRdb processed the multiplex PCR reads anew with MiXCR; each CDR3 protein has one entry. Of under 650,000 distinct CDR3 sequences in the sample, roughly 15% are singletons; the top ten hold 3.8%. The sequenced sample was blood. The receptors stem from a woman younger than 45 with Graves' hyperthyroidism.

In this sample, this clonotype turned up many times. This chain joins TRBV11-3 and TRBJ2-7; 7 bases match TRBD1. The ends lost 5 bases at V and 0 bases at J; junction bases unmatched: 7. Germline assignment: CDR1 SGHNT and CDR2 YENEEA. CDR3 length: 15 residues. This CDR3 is CASSPGGLSSYEQYF. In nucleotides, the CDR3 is TGTGCCAGCAGCCCAGGGGGTCTAAGCTCCTACGAGCAGTACTTC. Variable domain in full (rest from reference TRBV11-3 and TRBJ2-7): EAGVVQSPRYKIIEKKQPVAFWCNPISGHNTLYWYLQNLGQGPELLIRYENEEAVDDSQLPKDRFSAERLKGVDSTLKIQPAELGDSAVYLCASSPGGLSSYEQYFGPGTRLTVT.

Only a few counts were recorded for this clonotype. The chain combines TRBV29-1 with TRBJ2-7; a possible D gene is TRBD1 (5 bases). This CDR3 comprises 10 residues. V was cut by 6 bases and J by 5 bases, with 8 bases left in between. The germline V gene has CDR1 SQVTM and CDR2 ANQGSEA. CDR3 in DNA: TGCAGCGTCGTAGGGGACGAGCAGTACTTC. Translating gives CSVVGDEQYF.

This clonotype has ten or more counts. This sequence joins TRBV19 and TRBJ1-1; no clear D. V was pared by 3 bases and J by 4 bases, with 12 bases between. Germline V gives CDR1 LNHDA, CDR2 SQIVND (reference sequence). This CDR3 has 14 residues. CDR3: CASSMVVIGTEAFF. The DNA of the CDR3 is TGTGCCAGTAGTATGGTCGTAATAGGCACTGAAGCTTTCTTT.

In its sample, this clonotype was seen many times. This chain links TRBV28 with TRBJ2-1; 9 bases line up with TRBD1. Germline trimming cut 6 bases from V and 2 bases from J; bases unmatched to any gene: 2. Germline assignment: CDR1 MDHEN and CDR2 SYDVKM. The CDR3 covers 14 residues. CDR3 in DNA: TGTGCCAGCAGCACAGGGGGCGCCTACAATGAGCAGTTCTTC. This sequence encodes CASSTGGAYNEQFF.

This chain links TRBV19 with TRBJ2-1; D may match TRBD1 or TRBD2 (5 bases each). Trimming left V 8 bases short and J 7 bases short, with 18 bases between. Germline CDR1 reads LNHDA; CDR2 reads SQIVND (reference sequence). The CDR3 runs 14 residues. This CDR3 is CASENGANRNEQFF. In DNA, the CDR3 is TGTGCCAGTGAGAACGGGGCGAATCGGAATGAGCAGTTCTTC.

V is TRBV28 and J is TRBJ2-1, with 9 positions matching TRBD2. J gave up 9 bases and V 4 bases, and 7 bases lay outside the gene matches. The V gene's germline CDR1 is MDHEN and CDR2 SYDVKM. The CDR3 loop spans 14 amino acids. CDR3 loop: CASSSLSGSAEQFF. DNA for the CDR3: TGTGCCAGCAGTTCCCTTAGCGGGAGTGCTGAGCAGTTCTTC.

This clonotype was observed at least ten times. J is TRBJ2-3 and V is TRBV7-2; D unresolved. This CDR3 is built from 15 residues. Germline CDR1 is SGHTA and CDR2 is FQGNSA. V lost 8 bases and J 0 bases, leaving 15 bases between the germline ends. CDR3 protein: CASFLGSSSTDTQYF. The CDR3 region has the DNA TGTGCCAGCTTCCTGGGTAGTTCTAGCACAGATACGCAGTATTTT.

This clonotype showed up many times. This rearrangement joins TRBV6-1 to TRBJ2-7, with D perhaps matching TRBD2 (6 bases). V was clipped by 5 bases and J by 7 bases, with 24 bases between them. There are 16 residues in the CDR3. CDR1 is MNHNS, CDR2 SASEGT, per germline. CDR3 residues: CASSRAGGTFPGEQYF. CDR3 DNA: TGTGCCAGCAGTAGGGCGGGCGGGACCTTCCCGGGGGAGCAGTACTTC.

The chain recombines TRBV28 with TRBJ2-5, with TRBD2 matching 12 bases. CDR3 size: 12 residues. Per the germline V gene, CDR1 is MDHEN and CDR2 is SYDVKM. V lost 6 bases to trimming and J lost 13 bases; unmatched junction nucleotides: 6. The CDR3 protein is CASSVTSGRWYF. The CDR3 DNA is TGTGCCAGCAGCGTTACTAGCGGGAGGTGGTACTTC.

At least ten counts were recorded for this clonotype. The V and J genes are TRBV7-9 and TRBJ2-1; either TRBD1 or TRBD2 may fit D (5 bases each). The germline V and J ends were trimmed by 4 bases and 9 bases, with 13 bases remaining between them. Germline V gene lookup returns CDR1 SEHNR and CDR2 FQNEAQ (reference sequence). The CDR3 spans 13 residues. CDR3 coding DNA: TGTGCCAGCAGCTACATTGAGGGGATTGAGCAGTTCTTC. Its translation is CASSYIEGIEQFF.

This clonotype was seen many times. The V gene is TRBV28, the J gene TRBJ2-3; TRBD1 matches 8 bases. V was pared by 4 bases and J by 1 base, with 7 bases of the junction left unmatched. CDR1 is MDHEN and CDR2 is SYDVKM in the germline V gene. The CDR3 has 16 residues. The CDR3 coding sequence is TGTGCCAGCAGTTCTGGGACAGGAGGGGGCACAGATACGCAGTATTTT. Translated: CASSSGTGGGTDTQYF.

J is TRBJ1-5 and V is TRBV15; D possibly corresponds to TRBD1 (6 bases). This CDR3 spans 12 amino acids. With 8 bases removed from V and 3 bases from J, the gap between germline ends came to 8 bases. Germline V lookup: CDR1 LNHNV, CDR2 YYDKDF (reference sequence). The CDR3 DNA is TGTGCCACCGGACAGCCCAATCAGCCCCAGCATTTT. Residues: CATGQPNQPQHF.

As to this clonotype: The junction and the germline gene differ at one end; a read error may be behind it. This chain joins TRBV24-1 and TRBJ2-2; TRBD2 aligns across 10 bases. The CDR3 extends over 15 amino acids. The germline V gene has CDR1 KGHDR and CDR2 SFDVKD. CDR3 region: CASSASGSLSGELFF. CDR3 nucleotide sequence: TGTGCCAGCAGTGCTAGCGGGAGTTTGAGCGGGGAGCTGTTTTTT.

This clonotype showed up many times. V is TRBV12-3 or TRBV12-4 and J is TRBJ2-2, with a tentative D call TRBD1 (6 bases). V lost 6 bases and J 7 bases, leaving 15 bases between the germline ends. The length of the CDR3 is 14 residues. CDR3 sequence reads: CASRYSGAGGELFF. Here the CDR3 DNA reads TGTGCCAGCAGATACTCAGGGGCGGGCGGGGAGCTGTTTTTT.

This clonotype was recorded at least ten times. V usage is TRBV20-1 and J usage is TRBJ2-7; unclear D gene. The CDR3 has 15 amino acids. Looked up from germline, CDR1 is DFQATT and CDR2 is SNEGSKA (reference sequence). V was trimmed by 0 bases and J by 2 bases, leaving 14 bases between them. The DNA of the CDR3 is TGCAGTGCTAGAGATCTCCAAGCGCCGACCTACGAGCAGTACTTC. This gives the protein CSARDLQAPTYEQYF.

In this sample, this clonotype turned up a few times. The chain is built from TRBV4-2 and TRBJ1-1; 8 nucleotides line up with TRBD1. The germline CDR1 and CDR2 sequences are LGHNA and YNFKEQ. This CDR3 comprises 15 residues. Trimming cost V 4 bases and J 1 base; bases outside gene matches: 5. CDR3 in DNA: TGTGCCAGCAGCCCTCGGACAGGGAAGAACACTGAAGCTTTCTTT. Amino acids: CASSPRTGKNTEAFF.

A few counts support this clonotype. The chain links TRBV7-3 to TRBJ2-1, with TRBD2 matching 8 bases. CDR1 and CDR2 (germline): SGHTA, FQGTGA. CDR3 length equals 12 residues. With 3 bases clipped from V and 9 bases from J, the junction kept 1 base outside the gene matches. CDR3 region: CASSFSGGEQFF. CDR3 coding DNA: TGTGCCAGCAGCTTCAGCGGGGGTGAGCAGTTCTTC.

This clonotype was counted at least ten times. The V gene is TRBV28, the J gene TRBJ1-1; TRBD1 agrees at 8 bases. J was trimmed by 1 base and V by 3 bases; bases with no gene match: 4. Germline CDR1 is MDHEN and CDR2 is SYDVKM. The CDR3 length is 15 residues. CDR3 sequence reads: CASSFAGTGNTEAFF. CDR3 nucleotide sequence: TGTGCCAGCAGTTTCGCCGGGACAGGGAACACTGAAGCTTTCTTT.

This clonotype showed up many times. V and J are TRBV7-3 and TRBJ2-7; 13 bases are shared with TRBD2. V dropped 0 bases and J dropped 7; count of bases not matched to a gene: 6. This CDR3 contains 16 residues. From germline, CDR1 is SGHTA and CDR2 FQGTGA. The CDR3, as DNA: TGTGCCAGCAGCTTAACAGGGACTAGCGGGACAAAAGAGCAGTACTTC. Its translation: CASSLTGTSGTKEQYF. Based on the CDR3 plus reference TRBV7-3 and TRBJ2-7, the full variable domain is GAGVSQTPSNKVTEKGKYVELRCDPISGHTALYWYRQSLGQGPEFLIYFQGTGAADDSGLPNDRFFAVRPEGSVSTLKIQRTERGDSAVYLCASSLTGTSGTKEQYFGPGTRLTVT.

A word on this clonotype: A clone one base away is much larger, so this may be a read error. CDR3 bases: TGCGCCAGCAGCTTGTTGCCGGGCCAAGAGACCCAGTACTTC. Translating it yields CASSLLPGQETQYF. The chain uses TRBV5-1 and TRBJ2-5; D gene unclear. The CDR3 is 14 residues long. Germline CDR1 and CDR2: SGHRS and YFSETQ. V was clipped by 1 base and J by 1 base, with 8 bases between them.

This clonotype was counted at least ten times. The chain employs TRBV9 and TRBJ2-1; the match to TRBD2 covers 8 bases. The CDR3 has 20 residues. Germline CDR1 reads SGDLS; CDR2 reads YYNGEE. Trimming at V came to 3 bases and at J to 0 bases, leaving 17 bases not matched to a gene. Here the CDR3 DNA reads TGTGCCAGCAGCGGGTACGGGGGGACTAGTGCTGCTTACTCCTACAATGAGCAGTTCTTC. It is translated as CASSGYGGTSAAYSYNEQFF.

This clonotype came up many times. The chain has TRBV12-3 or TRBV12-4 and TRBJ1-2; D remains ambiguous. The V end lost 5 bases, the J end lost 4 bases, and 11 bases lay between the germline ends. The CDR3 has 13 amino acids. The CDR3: CASSPTTLYGYTF. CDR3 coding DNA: TGTGCCAGCAGTCCGACAACTCTCTATGGCTACACCTTC.

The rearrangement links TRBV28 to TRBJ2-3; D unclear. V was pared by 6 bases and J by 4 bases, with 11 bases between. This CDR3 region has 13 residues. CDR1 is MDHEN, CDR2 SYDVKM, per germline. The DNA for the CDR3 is TGTGCCAGCAGCCCCCATCCCCCAGATACGCAGTATTTT. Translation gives CASSPHPPDTQYF. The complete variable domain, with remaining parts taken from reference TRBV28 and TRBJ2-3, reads DVKVTQSSRYLVKRTGEKVFLECVQDMDHENMFWYRQDPGLGLRLIYFSYDVKMKEKGDIPEGYSVSREKKERFSLILESASTNQTSMYLCASSPHPPDTQYFGPGTRLTVL.

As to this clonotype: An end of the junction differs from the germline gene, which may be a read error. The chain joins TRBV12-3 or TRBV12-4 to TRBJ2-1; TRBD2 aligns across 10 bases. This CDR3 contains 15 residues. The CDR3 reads CASSLYLAGAHEQLF. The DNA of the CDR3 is TGTGCCAGCAGTTTATACCTAGCGGGAGCACATGAGCAGCTCTTC.

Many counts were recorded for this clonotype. The CDR3 DNA reads TGTGCCAGCAGTTTCGAGGGGGGAGGCAATCAGCCCCAGCATTTT. Translating it yields CASSFEGGGNQPQHF. The chain combines TRBV12-3 or TRBV12-4 with TRBJ1-5; possibly TRBD1 for D (6 bases). Trimming cost V 3 bases and J 2 bases, with 11 bases left between them. The CDR3 runs 15 residues.

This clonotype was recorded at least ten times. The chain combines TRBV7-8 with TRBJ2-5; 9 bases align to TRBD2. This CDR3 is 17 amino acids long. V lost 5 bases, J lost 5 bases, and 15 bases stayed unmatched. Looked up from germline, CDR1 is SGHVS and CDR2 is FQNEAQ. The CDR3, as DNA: TGTGCCAGCAGCAGCCGGCGGGTAGCGGGAGTTCGGGAGACCCAGTACTTC. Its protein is CASSSRRVAGVRETQYF.